This entry lists 21 T cell receptor beta chains sequenced from one sample in a study of T cells in Graves' hyperthyroidism and ophthalmopathy. Amplified regions were TCR beta CDR3 sequences from RNA transcripts. RT-PCR in the first round (using the HTBI primer set) targeted the TCR CDR3. TCRdb re-derived calls from the multiplex PCR reads in MiXCR, one entry per CDR3 protein. The sample lists 550,000 to 600,000 distinct CDR3 sequences, under 60% occurring once. Sequencing used peripheral blood or thyroid tissue (not recorded which). The receptors here all came from an adult woman with Graves' disease, either hyperthyroidism or ophthalmopathy (not recorded which).

The chain combines TRBV2 with TRBJ2-7; D remains unclear. Deletions cut 8 bases from V and 9 bases from J, with 20 bases between. CDR3 length: 13 residues. Per germline, CDR1 SNHLY and CDR2 FYNNEI. CDR3 bases: TGTGCCAGCGGCGCAGAAACTTACGTTGTGCAGTACTTC. Residues: CASGAETYVVQYF.

A word on this clonotype: The germline gene is not matched at one end of the junction; a read error may be the cause. This chain links TRBV5-1 with TRBJ2-3; 7 bases map to TRBD2. Germline CDR1 SGHRS, CDR2 YFSETQ. There are 15 residues in the CDR3. As DNA, the CDR3 is TGCGCCAGCAGCTTGACGGGAGGAGACCCAGATACGCAGGATTTT. It encodes CASSLTGGDPDTQDF. Full variable domain (remainder filled in from reference TRBV5-1 and TRBJ2-3): KAGVTQTPRYLIKTRGQQVTLSCSPISGHRSVSWYQQTPGQGLQFLFEYFSETQRNKGNFPGRFSGRQFSNSRSEMNVSTLELGDSALYLCASSLTGGDPDTQDFGPGTRLTVL.

The sample holds many counts of this clonotype. The chain uses TRBV20-1 and TRBJ2-7; D remains unclear. Germline CDR1 DFQATT, CDR2 SNEGSKA (reference sequence). V shed 0 bases and J shed 3 bases, with 15 bases lying between them. The CDR3 has 15 amino acids. The CDR3 DNA reads TGCAGTGCTAGAGATCTAAATTGGCCGGGCTACGAGCAGTACTTC. This encodes CSARDLNWPGYEQYF.

This chain connects TRBV7-2 to TRBJ2-7, with D unresolved. CDR3 length: 13 amino acids. The V gene's germline CDR1 is SGHTA and CDR2 FQGNSA. The V end lost 5 bases, the J end lost 6 bases, and 14 bases lay between the germline ends. CDR3 bases: TGTGCCAGCAGCCTTGGGCCTCGGGCCGAGCAGTACTTC. Protein: CASSLGPRAEQYF.

The gene calls are TRBV12-3 or TRBV12-4 and TRBJ2-7; 8 nucleotides match TRBD1. V dropped 6 bases and J dropped 0; count of bases not matched to a gene: 1. CDR3 length: 13 residues. CDR3 bases: TGTGCCAGCAGGGGACAGGCCTCCTACGAGCAGTACTTC. Protein product: CASRGQASYEQYF.

This clonotype was detected ten times or more. This sequence joins TRBV27 and TRBJ1-6, with 7 bases identical to TRBD1. This CDR3 is 14 amino acids long. Looked up from germline, CDR1 is MNHEY and CDR2 is SMNVEV (reference sequence). V lost 6 bases, J lost 10 bases, and 9 bases stayed unmatched. The CDR3: CASSLTGIGSPLHF. For the CDR3, the DNA is TGTGCCAGCAGCCTGACAGGGATCGGCTCACCCCTCCACTTT.

CDR3 loop: CASSLGETQLGGNYGYTF. The CDR3 DNA sequence: TGTGCCAGCAGCTTAGGGGAGACCCAGTTAGGGGGAAACTATGGCTACACCTTC. The chain uses TRBV11-3 and TRBJ1-2, with D tentatively TRBD1 (6 bases). Trimming removed 1 base at V and 2 bases at J, with 20 bases between. The CDR3 contains 18 residues. Germline CDR1 SGHNT, CDR2 YENEEA.

Remarks on this clonotype: This probably arose from a read error, given a far larger clone one base away. A read error is likely, as this CDR3 ends without the conserved phenylalanine or tryptophan. The chain carries TRBV5-5 and TRBJ2-7; D is undetermined. Germline V gene lookup returns CDR1 SGHKS and CDR2 YYEKEE (reference sequence). This CDR3 is built from 13 residues. Trimming removed 0 bases from V and 0 bases from J, with 4 bases in between. CDR3 sequence reads: CASSLEYSYEQYL. In DNA form, the CDR3 reads TGTGCCAGCAGCTTGGAATACTCCTACGAGCAGTACCTC.

The genes are TRBV7-3 and TRBJ2-5; D remains ambiguous. Germline lookup yields CDR1 SGHTA and CDR2 FQGTGA. The length of the CDR3 is 13 residues. CDR3 sequence: CISSLNLQETQYF. CDR3 DNA sequence: TGTATCAGCAGCTTAAACCTGCAAGAGACCCAGTACTTC.

This clonotype was recorded at least ten times. The chain combines TRBV6-5 with TRBJ1-5, with D possibly being TRBD1 (6 bases). V was cut by 7 bases and J by 8 bases, with 12 bases left in between. The CDR3 runs to 12 residues. Germline loops: CDR1 MNHEY, CDR2 SVGAGI. Here the CDR3 reads CASTSKGEPQHF. The DNA for the CDR3 is TGTGCCAGCACCTCAAAGGGGGAGCCCCAGCATTTT.

The table lists this clonotype with many counts. A read error may produce the germline difference seen at one junction end. V and J are TRBV5-1 and TRBJ2-7; D gene ambiguous. Germline loops: CDR1 SGHRS, CDR2 YFSETQ. This CDR3 spans 11 amino acids. The CDR3 bases are TGCGCCAGCAGCTTTTCCTCCGAGCAGTACTTC. This gives the protein CASSFSSEQYF.

The gene calls are TRBV25-1 and TRBJ1-2; the D is unclear. Germline CDR1 reads MGHDK; CDR2 reads SYGVNS. Trimming took off 3 bases at V and 4 bases at J, with 12 bases between the two ends. This CDR3 has 14 residues. The CDR3 region has the DNA TGTGCCAGCAGTGAGGGCGGAGGACTCTATGGCTACACCTTC. Its translation: CASSEGGGLYGYTF.

Comments on this clonotype: The junction differs from germline at one of its ends, possibly a read error. This chain connects TRBV19 to TRBJ2-6; 7 bases align to TRBD1. Looked up from germline, CDR1 is LNHDA and CDR2 is SQIVND (reference sequence). The CDR3 spans 12 residues. The chain's CDR3 is CAAFGRGRAEAF. CDR3 DNA sequence: TGTGCCGCATTCGGTAGGGGGCGAGCTGAAGCTTTC.

The chain carries TRBV5-1 and TRBJ2-1; D is uncertain. Looked up from germline, CDR1 is SGHRS and CDR2 is YFSETQ. This CDR3 is built from 15 residues. The V and J ends lost 0 bases and 3 bases respectively, with 10 bases between them. CDR3 loop: CASSLVPTDYNEQFF. For the CDR3, the DNA is TGCGCCAGCAGCTTGGTCCCCACAGACTACAATGAGCAGTTCTTC.

The chain recombines TRBV18 with TRBJ2-2, with 8 positions matching TRBD1. V gave up 5 bases and J gave up 5 bases; unmatched junction bases: 10. CDR3 length equals 16 residues. Germline V gene lookup returns CDR1 KGHSH and CDR2 LQKENI. The chain's CDR3 is CASSTSTGVETGELFF. The CDR3 DNA reads TGTGCCAGCTCAACATCGACAGGGGTCGAGACCGGGGAGCTGTTTTTT.

This clonotype occurred many times. This sequence joins TRBV19 and TRBJ2-7, with 11 positions matching TRBD1. CDR3 length equals 14 residues. V shed 6 bases, J shed 4 bases, and the junction held 5 bases outside the gene matches. CDR1 is LNHDA, CDR2 SQIVND, per germline (reference sequence). The CDR3 loop is CASRRTGGRYEQYF. The CDR3 bases are TGTGCCAGTAGGCGGACAGGGGGCAGGTACGAGCAGTACTTC.

This clonotype was seen ten or more times. The rearrangement uses TRBV12-3 or TRBV12-4 and TRBJ1-1; D ambiguous. The V end was cut by 5 bases, the J end by 5 bases, with 12 bases between. CDR3 length: 13 amino acids. CDR3 coding DNA: TGTGCCAGCAGTCAAAGTGGGTTGACTGAAGCTTTCTTT. Translated: CASSQSGLTEAFF.

This clonotype was counted many times. This chain uses TRBV7-2 with TRBJ1-2; 7 positions agree with TRBD1. Losses at the gene ends were 5 bases for V and 2 bases for J; bases not matched to a gene: 8. CDR3 length: 15 residues. Germline V gene lookup returns CDR1 SGHTA and CDR2 FQGNSA. This CDR3 reads CASSTEGAKNYGYTF. The CDR3 DNA reads as TGTGCCAGCAGCACAGAGGGGGCGAAGAACTATGGCTACACCTTC.

V gene TRBV20-1 combines with J gene TRBJ1-4; D is possibly TRBD1 (6 bases). The CDR3 totals 13 residues. CDR1 is DFQATT and CDR2 is SNEGSKA in the germline V gene (reference sequence). The germline V and J ends were trimmed by 5 bases and 5 bases, with 12 bases remaining between them. This chain's CDR3 is CSASGHSNEKLFF. The CDR3 DNA sequence: TGCAGTGCTTCGGGACACTCGAATGAAAAACTGTTTTTT.

This clonotype has a count of ten or more. The chain recombines TRBV19 with TRBJ2-2; no reliable D call. The CDR3 consists of 15 residues. The germline V gene encodes CDR1 LNHDA and CDR2 SQIVND (reference sequence). Trimming shortened V by 5 bases and J by 2 bases, and 12 bases separated the two germline ends. The CDR3 nucleotides are TGTGCCAGTAGTCTTACTCGATCTAACACCGGGGAGCTGTTTTTT. Translation gives CASSLTRSNTGELFF.

This clonotype was counted ten times or more. V usage is TRBV4-1 and J usage is TRBJ1-3; D might be TRBD1 (5 bases). Per germline, CDR1 MGHRA and CDR2 YSYEKL. This CDR3 region has 17 residues. V dropped 2 bases and J dropped 1 base, with 15 bases sitting between them. CDR3 sequence reads: CASSQPLRTSSGNTIYF. CDR3 in DNA: TGCGCCAGCAGCCAACCCCTAAGGACATCGTCTGGAAACACCATATATTTT.